This T cell receptor beta chain was profiled in a study of beta chain features in type 1 diabetes. Study information: The patients were much like the healthy donors in age, gender and cell yields. Regarding the study as a whole: Junctions at VDJ sites from type 1 diabetes patients had fewer insertions and more deletions.

The CDR3 totals 16 residues. The study reverse transcribed the entire isolated RNA, so it sequenced expressed TCRB transcripts. This table comes from immunoSEQ multiplex PCR, and its TCRdb copy is limited to in-frame clones, with some not included. In the table there are 350,000 or so clones, less than 20% of which are singletons. CD45RO/CCR7/CD25/CD127/CD95/CD27 sorting isolated CD4+ naive, central memory, regulatory and stem cell-like memory cells. Details on this clone: Antigen unknown.

Sequencing input: naive CD4+ T cells from blood. This chain connects TRBV21-1 to TRBJ2-6; TRBD1 reflects the table's D call only, with no check against the DNA. TRBV21-1 corresponds to a pseudogene. This clonotype originated in a woman younger than 30 in good health. The DNA of the CDR3 is TGTGCCAGCAGCAACTACAGGAGCTCTGGGGCCAACGTCCTGACTTTC. Protein product: CASSNYRSSGANVLTF.